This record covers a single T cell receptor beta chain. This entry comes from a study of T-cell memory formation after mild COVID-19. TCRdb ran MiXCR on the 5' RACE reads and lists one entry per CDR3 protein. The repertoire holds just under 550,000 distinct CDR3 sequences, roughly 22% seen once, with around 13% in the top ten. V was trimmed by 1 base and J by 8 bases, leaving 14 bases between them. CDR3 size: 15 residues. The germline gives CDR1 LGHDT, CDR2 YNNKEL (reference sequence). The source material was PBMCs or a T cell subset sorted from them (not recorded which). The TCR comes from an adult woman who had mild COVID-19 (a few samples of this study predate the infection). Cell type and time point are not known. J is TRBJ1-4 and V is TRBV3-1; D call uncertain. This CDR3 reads CASSQGARPEEKLFF. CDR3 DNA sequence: TGTGCCAGCAGCCAAGGGGCCAGGCCGGAAGAAAAACTGTTTTTT.